These 28 T cell receptor beta chains share one sample of origin, sequenced in a study of sequential checkpoint blockade in melanoma. Sample treatment: randomized to nivolumab then ipilimumab (arm A) or the reverse (arm B). Sequencing used immunoSEQ multiplex PCR; TCRdb keeps in-frame clones, though not all of them. The sample includes about 4,000 clones, 15% to 20% of them seen just once. This sample comprised tumor tissue (inferred from file names), obtained from a patient given nivolumab and ipilimumab in sequence. Receptors were obtained from a human patient with melanoma. Some clones in this sample may be carry-over from other donors' samples.

In this sample, this clone turned up a few times. The chain uses TRBV6-1 and TRBJ2-3; D is possibly TRBD1 (5 bases). The CDR3 extends over 17 amino acids. The V and J ends lost 0 bases and 3 bases respectively, with 16 bases between them. Looked up from germline, CDR1 is MNHNS and CDR2 is SASEGT. CDR3 nucleotide sequence: TGTGCCAGCAGTGAAGCGTCCATAAACCAGGGAACAGATACGCAGTATTTT. This encodes CASSEASINQGTDTQYF.

This clone appeared a few times. This chain connects TRBV21-1 to TRBJ1-4. TRBV21-1 is reported as a pseudogene. This CDR3 region has 16 residues. The CDR3 region has the DNA TGTGCCAGCAGCGTAGATTCCGGCCCAACTAATGAAAAACTGTTTTTT. It codes for CASSVDSGPTNEKLFF.

This clone was recorded a few times. The chain has TRBV6-8 and TRBJ2-2; 7 nucleotides agree with TRBD1. CDR3 size: 13 residues. The ends lost 6 bases at V and 7 bases at J; junction bases unmatched: 5. The germline V gene encodes CDR1 MNHGY and CDR2 SAAAGT. Here the CDR3 reads CASRQGPGGELFF. Written as DNA, the CDR3 is TGTGCCAGCAGACAGGGGCCTGGCGGGGAGCTGTTTTTT.

The chain combines TRBV29-1 with TRBJ1-1; no firm D call. CDR1 and CDR2 from the germline V gene are SQVTM and ANQGSEA. With 4 bases removed from V and 0 bases from J, the gap between germline ends came to 9 bases. The CDR3 totals 13 residues. This CDR3 is CSVARILNTEAFF. CDR3 nucleotide sequence: TGCAGCGTTGCAAGAATATTGAACACTGAAGCTTTCTTT.

This clone is classed as medium-sized. The V gene is TRBV9, the J gene TRBJ2-1; 13 bases map to TRBD2. This CDR3 is 17 amino acids long. The ends lost 1 base at V and 6 bases at J; junction bases unmatched: 7. Germline CDR1 reads SGDLS; CDR2 reads YYNGEE. CDR3 DNA sequence: TGTGCCAGCAGCGTACTCCCCGGGACTAGCGGGGTCAATGAGCAGTTCTTC. Residues: CASSVLPGTSGVNEQFF.

In this sample, this clone turned up once. CDR3 residues: CASSQGAYLSGNTIYF. For the CDR3, the DNA is TGTGCCAGCTCACAGGGGGCTTACCTCTCTGGAAACACCATATATTTT. The rearrangement uses TRBV18 and TRBJ1-3; TRBD1 matches at 7 bases. Trimming at V came to 4 bases and at J to 0 bases, leaving 6 bases not matched to a gene. Germline V gives CDR1 KGHSH, CDR2 LQKENI. This CDR3 is 16 amino acids long.

The chain employs TRBV30 and TRBJ1-6; TRBD1 matches at 7 bases. CDR3 size: 14 residues. The trim removed 2 bases at V and 5 bases at J, leaving 3 bases unmatched. The germline gives CDR1 GTSNPN, CDR2 SVGIG (reference sequence). Here the CDR3 DNA reads TGTGCCTGGAGTTCCGGACAGGATAATTCACCCCTCCACTTT. Its translation is CAWSSGQDNSPLHF.

In its sample, this clone ranks as medium-sized. The rearrangement uses TRBV9 and TRBJ2-3; tentative D call: TRBD2 (5 bases). This CDR3 has 15 amino acids. The V end lost 1 base, the J end lost 6 bases, and 15 bases lay between the germline ends. CDR1 is SGDLS and CDR2 is YYNGEE in the germline V gene. The CDR3 nucleotides are TGTGCCAGCAGCGTAACCGGGATCCAAGGGGATACGCAGTATTTT. Encoded protein: CASSVTGIQGDTQYF.

This rearrangement joins TRBV30 to TRBJ2-5; tentative D call: TRBD2 (6 bases). Germline CDR1 GTSNPN, CDR2 SVGIG (reference sequence). V was trimmed by 3 bases and J by 4 bases, leaving 9 bases between them. The CDR3 length is 12 residues. CDR3 coding DNA: TGTGCCTGGAGGCTGGAGGGAGAGACCCAGTACTTC. Residues: CAWRLEGETQYF.

The V and J genes are TRBV9 and TRBJ2-1; D gene ambiguous. Germline values: CDR1 SGDLS, CDR2 YYNGEE. Trimming removed 0 bases from V and 9 bases from J, with 7 bases in between. This CDR3 is 12 amino acids long. The CDR3 is CASSVVNGEQFF. The CDR3 nucleotides are TGTGCCAGCAGCGTAGTTAACGGTGAGCAGTTCTTC.

This chain connects TRBV18 to TRBJ2-5, with D perhaps TRBD1 or TRBD2 (5 bases each). Germline CDR1 is KGHSH and CDR2 is LQKENI. V shed 1 base and J shed 4 bases, with 13 bases lying between them. The CDR3 contains 15 residues. CDR3 in amino acids: CASSPLGTVVETQYF. The DNA of the CDR3 is TGTGCCAGCTCACCACTGGGGACGGTAGTAGAGACCCAGTACTTC.

This clone was counted between two and nine times. Relative to the germline gene, one junction end is altered; a read error may explain this. This CDR3 is CAISGRGQNTEAFF. In DNA, the CDR3 is TGTGCCATCAGTGGAAGGGGGCAGAACACTGAAGCTTTCTTT. This chain connects TRBV6-8 to TRBJ1-1; TRBD1 matches 7 bases. There are 14 residues in the CDR3. Germline V gene data show CDR1 as MNHGY and CDR2 as SAAAGT.

The chain joins TRBV19 to TRBJ2-2; 7 nucleotides agree with TRBD1. The CDR3 spans 14 residues. CDR1 is LNHDA, CDR2 SQIVND, per germline (reference sequence). V lost 5 bases to trimming and J lost 7 bases; unmatched junction nucleotides: 7. The CDR3 sequence: CASSLRQGIGELFF. The CDR3 DNA reads TGTGCCAGTAGTCTACGACAGGGAATCGGGGAGCTGTTTTTT.

This chain joins TRBV19 and TRBJ1-2; 7 nucleotides agree with TRBD1. This CDR3 region has 13 residues. With 4 bases clipped from V and 4 bases from J, the junction kept 3 bases outside the gene matches. Germline-derived CDR1 and CDR2 are LNHDA and SQIVND (reference sequence). The CDR3 DNA sequence: TGTGCCAGTAGTACGGGGACAGCCTATGGCTACACCTTC. Translation gives CASSTGTAYGYTF.

This clone was recorded many times. J is TRBJ1-2 and V is TRBV11-3, with 8 bases that match TRBD1. CDR1 is SGHNT and CDR2 is YENEEA in the germline V gene. Trimming cost V 5 bases and J 4 bases; bases outside gene matches: 6. This CDR3 has 14 residues. The DNA for the CDR3 is TGTGCCAGCAGCCCGCGGACAGGGTCCTATGGCTACACCTTC. Amino acids: CASSPRTGSYGYTF. The full variable domain, rest sourced from reference TRBV11-3 and TRBJ1-2, is EAGVVQSPRYKIIEKKQPVAFWCNPISGHNTLYWYLQNLGQGPELLIRYENEEAVDDSQLPKDRFSAERLKGVDSTLKIQPAELGDSAVYLCASSPRTGSYGYTFGSGTRLTVV.

This clone rates as medium-sized. The V gene is TRBV9, the J gene TRBJ1-5; TRBD1 might be the D (6 bases). Deletions cut 1 base from V and 4 bases from J, with 12 bases between. Germline V CDR1 and CDR2: SGDLS, YYNGEE. The CDR3 runs to 15 residues. As DNA, the CDR3 is TGTGCCAGCAGCGTAAGCGGGGGCCCAAATCAGCCCCAGCATTTT. Amino acid sequence: CASSVSGGPNQPQHF.

The rearrangement links TRBV5-1 to TRBJ1-4; D not certain. The CDR3 length is 14 residues. From germline, CDR1 is SGHRS and CDR2 YFSETQ. Trimming removed 0 bases from V and 10 bases from J, with 13 bases in between. This chain's CDR3 is CASSLVDGEGKLFF. The CDR3 coding sequence is TGCGCCAGCAGCTTGGTCGACGGGGAAGGAAAACTGTTTTTT.

This clone was seen a few times. The chain uses TRBV11-3 and TRBJ1-6; D not certain. The CDR3 runs to 20 residues. V gave up 2 bases and J gave up 0 bases, with 20 bases separating them. Germline V lookup: CDR1 SGHNT, CDR2 YENEEA. This chain's CDR3 is CASSLFSAGFSYSYNSPLHF. CDR3 DNA sequence: TGTGCCAGCAGCTTATTCAGCGCCGGTTTCAGCTACTCCTATAATTCACCCCTCCACTTT.

In this sample, this clone turned up a few times. Relative to the germline gene, one junction end is altered; a read error may explain this. The chain employs TRBV6-8 and TRBJ2-1, with a possible D match to TRBD2 (6 bases). This CDR3 comprises 16 residues. Germline V gene sequence: CDR1 MNHGY, CDR2 SAAAGT. CDR3 sequence (DNA): TGTGCCAGCAGTGACTCGGTCGGGGGTGCGTACAATGAGCAGTTCTTC. The encoded protein is CASSDSVGGAYNEQFF.

This chain connects TRBV18 to TRBJ2-7, with D possibly TRBD2 on 5 matching bases. In germline, CDR1 is KGHSH, CDR2 LQKENI. There are 14 residues in the CDR3. V was cut by 4 bases and J by 2 bases, with 12 bases left in between. The CDR3 is CASSLGSGTYEQYF. The CDR3 DNA reads TGTGCCAGCTCACTGGGAAGCGGAACCTACGAGCAGTACTTC.

The rearrangement uses TRBV6-8 and TRBJ1-5; a possible D gene is TRBD1 (6 bases). Per germline, CDR1 MNHGY and CDR2 SAAAGT. V dropped 10 bases and J dropped 0 bases, with 13 bases sitting between them. CDR3 length: 14 amino acids. The CDR3 spells CAIKGEASNQPQHF. The CDR3 DNA sequence: TGTGCCATCAAGGGGGAGGCTAGCAATCAGCCCCAGCATTTT.

This clone was seen repeatedly, ten times or more. The chain couples TRBV11-3 to TRBJ1-5, with 7 bases fitting TRBD1. Germline lookup yields CDR1 SGHNT and CDR2 YENEEA. This CDR3 is built from 16 residues. The trim removed 2 bases at V and 1 base at J, leaving 5 bases unmatched. This CDR3 reads CASSLLGGKSNQPQHF. As DNA, the CDR3 is TGTGCCAGCAGCTTATTAGGGGGCAAAAGCAATCAGCCCCAGCATTTT.

This clone is medium-sized within its sample. This chain uses TRBV11-3 with TRBJ2-2; the D gene is possibly TRBD2 (6 bases). From germline, CDR1 is SGHNT and CDR2 YENEEA. The length of the CDR3 is 16 residues. V was shortened by 3 bases and J by 6 bases, with 17 bases between the two germline ends. Written as DNA, the CDR3 is TGTGCCAGCAGCTTTTTTGCGGGGTCGGTTTCCGGGGAGCTGTTTTTT. Amino acid sequence: CASSFFAGSVSGELFF.

This clone was counted a few times. The gene calls are TRBV30 and TRBJ1-2; a possible D gene is TRBD1 (5 bases). Trimming left V 0 bases short and J 8 bases short, with 13 bases between. The CDR3 loop spans 13 amino acids. Germline CDR1 and CDR2: GTSNPN and SVGIG (reference sequence). The CDR3: CAWSVRRGRGYTF. CDR3 sequence (DNA): TGTGCCTGGAGTGTACGACGGGGGAGAGGCTACACCTTC.

The chain joins TRBV6-1 to TRBJ2-1, with TRBD2 matching 11 bases. The J segment lost 7 bases and the V segment lost 1 base, leaving 12 bases of the junction unmatched. Per the germline V gene, CDR1 is MNHNS and CDR2 is SASEGT. The CDR3 runs 18 residues. The CDR3 loop is CASSEGYSGGGFLNEQFF. CDR3 DNA sequence: TGTGCCAGCAGTGAAGGATATAGCGGGGGGGGTTTTCTGAATGAGCAGTTCTTC.

This clone has only a few counts. The chain employs TRBV28 and TRBJ2-3, with no clear D. This CDR3 is 13 amino acids long. Germline V gene lookup returns CDR1 MDHEN and CDR2 SYDVKM. Trimming cost V 8 bases and J 2 bases, with 11 bases left between them. The CDR3: CASRSVYTDTQYF. CDR3 coding DNA: TGTGCCAGCCGATCGGTTTACACAGATACGCAGTATTTT.

In this sample, this clone turned up a few times. The chain couples TRBV11-3 to TRBJ1-3; D is uncertain. The germline gives CDR1 SGHNT, CDR2 YENEEA. Trimming stripped 5 bases from V and 0 bases from J, with 8 bases between. The CDR3 totals 14 residues. The CDR3 DNA reads as TGTGCCAGCAGCCCGGAAATCTCTGGAAACACCATATATTTT. Translated: CASSPEISGNTIYF.

This clone has a count of ten or more. The rearrangement uses TRBV23-1 and TRBJ1-4, with D tentatively TRBD1 (6 bases). TRBV23-1 is marked as an open reading frame, function uncertain. V was clipped by 6 bases and J by 8 bases, with 19 bases between them. CDR3 length: 15 residues. Here the CDR3 DNA reads TGCGCCAGCAGCCGAGAGGGGGGCTTTATGGAAAAACTGTTTTTT. It yields the protein CASSREGGFMEKLFF.